This TCR beta chain was sequenced in a study of blood T cell repertoires in COVID-19. Across the study: The United States, Italy and Spain were the sources of the acute and convalescent COVID-19 samples. In each case, the material was cDNA or gDNA derived from T cells, B-cell-depleted T cells, or PBMCs.

Sequencing was performed with immunoSEQ multiplex PCR; in TCRdb, only in-frame clones are kept and a portion is missing. Of around 260,000 clones listed, just over 90% were seen once; the top ten hold about 2%. This CDR3 is built from 15 residues. The J segment lost 6 bases and the V segment lost 7 bases, leaving 13 bases of the junction unmatched. CDR1 and CDR2 (germline): WSHSY, SAAADI. Seattle cases were enrolled at active infection and followed longitudinally. The rearrangement joins TRBV10-2 to TRBJ1-2; 8 bases map to TRBD1. Sequencing was performed on peripheral blood. The receptor comes from a woman aged 30 to 39 with COVID-19, enrolled during active disease. The CDR3 protein is CASNPLVSGGDGYTF. The CDR3 DNA follows: TGCGCCAGCAACCCTTTGGTGTCAGGGGGCGATGGCTACACCTTC.